These T cell receptor beta chains were read from a single sample in a study of control samples from healthy donors and cancer patients. Generated by immunoSEQ multiplex PCR, the TCRdb table keeps only in-frame clones and is missing some. The sample consists of 200,000 or so clones, around 94% of them appearing once. Sequenced material: blood. These receptors were taken from a man over 45 in good health. Each CDR3 is given without its conserved first and last residue.

v_call cdr3_length cdr3_aa
TRBV6-5 9 ASSWTYGYT
TRBV6-4 13 ASRKTSGGLGTQY
TRBV5-6 11 ASSYAGVQGYT
TRBV2 14 ASSDGGRTDTDTQY
TRBV24-1 13 ATSDSLGGQETQY
TRBV7-7 13 ASSPGWGYQETQY
TRBV6-2/TRBV6-3 17 ASSYSTGQGREVNSPLH
TRBV12-3/TRBV12-4 11 ASSLLRGEKLF
TRBV18 13 ASSPGSGGRDTQY
TRBV24-1 12 ATSDSDRAYGYT
TRBV11-3 12 ASSFGGPYNEQF
TRBV5-8 14 ASSFTQGFNNEKLF
TRBV5-1 13 ASSPGTGLNQPQH
TRBV3-1/TRBV3-2 16 ASSHTGTGVLANEKLF
TRBV5-5 13 ATFRTSGGQETQY
TRBV3-1/TRBV3-2 11 ASTLQGVSEAF
TRBV4-1 13 ASSPPASGGARPF
TRBV5-1 12 ASSLAGQIEKLF
TRBV30 10 AWSVGQAEQF
TRBV5-5 13 ASSTQPQGNYGYT
TRBV9 14 ASSVSGFSSGNTIY
TRBV19 13 ASSVGGGAAVEQF
TRBV6-1 10 ASSESNYGYT
TRBV28 14 ASSSISPRGNYGYT
TRBV7-2 13 ASSLEQGATSEQY
TRBV7-9 9 ASSWYTEAF
TRBV7-2 12 ASSLVGGHQPQH
TRBV10-3 13 ATYYSQGSDYGYT
TRBV6-1 13 ASSELGTGTYEQY
TRBV27 12 ASSLSGTGVGYT
TRBV5-1 13 ASSYSGGSTDTQY
TRBV5-4 12 ASSRQFAYNEQF
TRBV19 12 ASTTGGSTGELF
TRBV27 12 ASSPNGENQPQH
TRBV29-1 12 SVEKDRGPGEQF
TRBV5-1 12 ASSTDTLNTEAF
TRBV5-1 13 ASSPGSGGGETQY
TRBV7-2 12 ASSLLAPPYEQY
TRBV11-3 11 ASSLRDQETQY
TRBV3-1/TRBV3-2 14 ASSQFLAGMNNEQF
TRBV24-1 9 ANPGGGVIY
TRBV15 12 ATSPTGAPYEQY
TRBV4-2 14 ASSQEELGGRVGYT
TRBV4-1 11 ASSQGVFQPQH
TRBV11-2 14 ASSQGQGAMVEKLF
TRBV5-4 12 ASSPAGGQETQY
TRBV12-3/TRBV12-4 10 ASSSLILPLH
TRBV11-3 12 ASSSRDQGSEAF
TRBV6-1 13 ASSEASQVGSPLH
TRBV18 13 ASSRGQGLDQPQH
TRBV6-1 11 ASSETGWHEQF
TRBV29-1 11 SARTVDTGELF
TRBV5-1 14 ASSRGRRQGYNEQF
TRBV6-2/TRBV6-3 10 ASSRQTDTQY
TRBV7-8 13 ASSLVSGGNQPQH
TRBV28 11 ASSLRQAYGYT
TRBV20-1 12 SASSGGADSPLH
TRBV5-5 12 ASRAAPGTGELF
TRBV5-1 13 ASSFPAGGTDTQY
TRBV28 12 ASKGTGTPYGYT